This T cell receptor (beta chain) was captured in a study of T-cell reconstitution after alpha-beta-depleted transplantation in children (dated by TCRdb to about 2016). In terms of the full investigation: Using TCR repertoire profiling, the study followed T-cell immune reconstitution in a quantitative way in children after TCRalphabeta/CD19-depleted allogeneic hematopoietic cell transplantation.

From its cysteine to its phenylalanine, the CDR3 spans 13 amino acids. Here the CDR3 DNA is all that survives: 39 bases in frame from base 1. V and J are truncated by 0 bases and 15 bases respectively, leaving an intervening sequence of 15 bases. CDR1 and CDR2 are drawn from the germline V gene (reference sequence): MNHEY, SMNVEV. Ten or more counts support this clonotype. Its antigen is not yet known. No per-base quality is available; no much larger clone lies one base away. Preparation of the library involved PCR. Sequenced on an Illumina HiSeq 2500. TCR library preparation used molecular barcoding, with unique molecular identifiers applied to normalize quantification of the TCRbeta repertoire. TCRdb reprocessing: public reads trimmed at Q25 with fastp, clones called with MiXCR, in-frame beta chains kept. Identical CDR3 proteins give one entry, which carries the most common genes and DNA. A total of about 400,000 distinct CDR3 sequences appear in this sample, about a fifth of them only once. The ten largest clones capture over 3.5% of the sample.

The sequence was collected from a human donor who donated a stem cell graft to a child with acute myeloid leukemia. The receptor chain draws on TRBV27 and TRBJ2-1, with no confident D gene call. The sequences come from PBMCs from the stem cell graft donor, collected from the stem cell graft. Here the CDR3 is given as CASSLSTPGYTFF. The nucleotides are TGTGCCAGCAGTTTATCGACACCAGGTTATACGTTCTTC.